The 24 T cell receptor beta chains given below trace back to one sample, sequenced in a study of blood T cell repertoires in COVID-19 (dated by TCRdb to between 2020 and 2021). The receptor library was made with the immunoSEQ multiplex PCR assay. TCRdb's version of the immuneACCESS table is confined to in-frame rearrangements and falls short of the full clone set. An unresolved V gene accounts for under half of the shortfall where checked; the remainder is of unknown origin. The sample yields more than 70,000 clones; roughly 80% were counted once. 35% to 40% of the sample lies in the top ten. Sample: peripheral blood. Source of these receptors: a woman aged 65 to 85 with acute or convalescent COVID-19.

V and J are TRBV5-4 and TRBJ1-6; D may be TRBD1 (5 bases). Deletions cut 4 bases from V and 3 bases from J, with 11 bases between. The germline V gene has CDR1 SGHNT and CDR2 YYREEE (reference sequence). The CDR3 has 15 residues. CDR3 in amino acids: CASSPQVGYNSPLHF. DNA of the CDR3: TGTGCCAGCAGCCCACAGGTCGGCTATAATTCACCCCTCCACTTT.

This sequence joins TRBV27 and TRBJ1-6, with TRBD1 identical over 9 bases. The CDR3 has 18 amino acids. The germline V gene has CDR1 MNHEY and CDR2 SMNVEV (reference sequence). After removal of 1 base from V and 0 bases from J, the junction contained 4 bases not matched to a gene. The CDR3 here is CASSLFGQGSSYNSPLHF. The CDR3 nucleotides read TGTGCCAGCAGTTTATTTGGACAGGGGAGCTCCTATAATTCACCCCTCCACTTT.

The chain carries TRBV19 and TRBJ1-5, with 8 bases matching TRBD1. V lost 7 bases, J lost 5 bases, and 7 bases stayed unmatched. Looked up from germline, CDR1 is LNHDA and CDR2 is SQIVND (reference sequence). The CDR3 is made up of 14 amino acids. The CDR3 loop is CASTTGGLYQPQHF. The CDR3 nucleotides are TGTGCCAGTACTACAGGGGGTCTCTATCAGCCCCAGCATTTT.

The chain has TRBV5-5 and TRBJ1-6, with D perhaps TRBD1 (6 bases). This CDR3 is 17 amino acids long. Germline loops: CDR1 SGHKS, CDR2 YYEKEE (reference sequence). V was shortened by 3 bases and J by 5 bases, with 18 bases between the two germline ends. As DNA, the CDR3 is TGTGCCAGCAGCTCGCGAGGGACAATTCGAGATAATTCACCCCTCCACTTT. Translated: CASSSRGTIRDNSPLHF.

This chain uses TRBV6-5 with TRBJ2-1; D not resolved. The CDR3 loop spans 11 amino acids. CDR1 and CDR2 from the germline V gene are MNHEY and SVGAGI. V was cut by 10 bases and J by 5 bases, with 9 bases left in between. The chain's CDR3 is CATLLNNEQFF. The CDR3 nucleotides are TGTGCCACCCTCCTAAACAATGAGCAGTTCTTC.

V usage is TRBV29-1 and J usage is TRBJ2-3, with D perhaps TRBD1 (5 bases). Between the trimmed V and J ends, which lost 3 bases and 0 bases, there was a span of 13 bases. CDR1 is SQVTM, CDR2 ANQGSEA, per germline. The CDR3 totals 15 residues. The CDR3 DNA reads TGCAGCGTTGATTCGCGGCAGGGTAGCACAGATACGCAGTATTTT. Its protein is CSVDSRQGSTDTQYF.

The chain couples TRBV27 to TRBJ2-5, with 8 bases fitting TRBD1. The V gene end was trimmed by 3 bases and the J gene end by 5 bases; junction bases not matched to a gene: 5. Germline-derived CDR1 and CDR2 are MNHEY and SMNVEV (reference sequence). The CDR3 contains 14 residues. CDR3 sequence reads: CASSFAGGFETQYF. CDR3 DNA sequence: TGTGCCAGCAGTTTTGCAGGGGGCTTTGAGACCCAGTACTTC.

The chain is built from TRBV13 and TRBJ2-7; 12 bases agree with TRBD1. This CDR3 contains 14 residues. The junction had 3 bases not matched to a gene; V was cut back by 3 bases and J by 6 bases. Germline CDR1 PRHDT, CDR2 FYEKMQ (reference sequence). The chain's CDR3 is CASSFRDRGLEQYF. The CDR3 DNA follows: TGTGCCAGCAGCTTCCGGGACAGGGGGCTCGAGCAGTACTTC.

This clone has more than one count but fewer than ten. The gene calls are TRBV19 and TRBJ2-3, with no clear D. Trimming removed 3 bases from V and 4 bases from J, with 5 bases in between. The CDR3 has 12 residues. Germline CDR1 is LNHDA and CDR2 is SQIVND (reference sequence). The CDR3 bases are TGTGCCAGTAGTATGGCCTCAGATACGCAGTATTTT. Residues: CASSMASDTQYF. Full variable domain (missing parts from reference TRBV19 and TRBJ2-3): DGGITQSPKYLFRKEGQNVTLSCEQNLNHDAMYWYRQDPGQGLRLIYYSQIVNDFQKGDIAEGYSVSREKKESFPLTVTSAQKNPTAFYLCASSMASDTQYFGPGTRLTVL.

This clone showed up just a few times. This rearrangement joins TRBV5-4 to TRBJ1-2, with 9 nucleotides matching TRBD1. The germline V gene encodes CDR1 SGHNT and CDR2 YYREEE (reference sequence). The CDR3 is 16 residues long. Trimming at V came to 4 bases and at J to 6 bases, leaving 13 bases not matched to a gene. CDR3 residues: CASSVEGQGPWDGYTF. CDR3 in DNA: TGTGCCAGCAGCGTAGAGGGACAGGGCCCATGGGATGGCTACACCTTC.

The chain combines TRBV19 with TRBJ1-5; the D gene is possibly TRBD1 (6 bases). The CDR3 totals 12 residues. CDR1 is LNHDA, CDR2 SQIVND, per germline (reference sequence). V lost 9 bases and J 6 bases, leaving 12 bases between the germline ends. The CDR3 DNA reads as TGTGCCAGCCGACAGGACCCTCAGCCCCAGCATTTT. Protein product: CASRQDPQPQHF.

The chain recombines TRBV5-4 with TRBJ2-3; maybe TRBD2 (6 bases). In germline, CDR1 is SGHNT, CDR2 YYREEE (reference sequence). This CDR3 is 15 amino acids long. V lost 2 bases to trimming and J lost 4 bases, with 14 bases between them. CDR3 nucleotides: TGTGCCAGCAGCTTTGCGGGATTAATCGCAGATACGCAGTATTTT. Translated, it gives CASSFAGLIADTQYF.

This rearrangement joins TRBV20-1 to TRBJ1-3; D ambiguous. This CDR3 region has 14 residues. V lost 3 bases and J 0 bases, leaving 9 bases between the germline ends. Per germline, CDR1 DFQATT and CDR2 SNEGSKA (reference sequence). The CDR3 is CSASPEHSGNTIYF. CDR3 DNA sequence: TGCAGTGCTAGTCCAGAACACTCTGGAAACACCATATATTTT.

The chain links TRBV19 to TRBJ2-4; 11 bases fit TRBD2. Germline V gene data show CDR1 as LNHDA and CDR2 as SQIVND (reference sequence). The CDR3 spans 18 residues. Trimming cost V 5 bases and J 2 bases; bases outside gene matches: 11. The CDR3 reads CASSELAGDDGTKNIQYF. CDR3 DNA sequence: TGTGCCAGTAGTGAACTAGCGGGAGATGATGGTACCAAAAACATTCAGTACTTC.

The chain links TRBV30 to TRBJ2-2, with a possible D match to TRBD1 (5 bases). The germline V gene encodes CDR1 GTSNPN and CDR2 SVGIG (reference sequence). The CDR3 extends over 17 amino acids. Trimming stripped 6 bases from V and 0 bases from J, with 20 bases between. This CDR3 is CACSRAETLTNTGELFF. The CDR3 nucleotides read TGTGCCTGTAGCAGGGCCGAGACCCTCACGAACACCGGGGAGCTGTTTTTT.

This chain links TRBV2 with TRBJ1-3, with D tentatively TRBD1 (5 bases). Germline assignment: CDR1 SNHLY and CDR2 FYNNEI. V lost 7 bases, J lost 0 bases, and 10 bases lay in between. This CDR3 contains 14 residues. The CDR3 region has the DNA TGTGCCAGCACCTTAGACAGCTCTGGAAACACCATATATTTT. Its translation: CASTLDSSGNTIYF.

The chain recombines TRBV21-1 with TRBJ1-4; the D segment call TRBD1 is taken from the table without a DNA check. TRBV21-1 is termed a pseudogene. The CDR3 is 16 amino acids. CDR3 loop: CASSNRDRGLREKLFF. CDR3 sequence (DNA): TGTGCCAGCAGCAACCGCGACAGGGGGCTCAGAGAAAAACTGTTTTTT.

This clone has just one count. The CDR3 region is CASSLGGAYNSPLHF. The CDR3 DNA follows: TGTGCCAGCAGTTTGGGGGGAGCCTATAATTCACCCCTCCACTTT. V is TRBV27 and J is TRBJ1-6, with a weak D call TRBD1 (5 bases). The V gene's germline CDR1 is MNHEY and CDR2 SMNVEV (reference sequence). The CDR3 sequence is 15 residues long. Between the trimmed V and J ends, which lost 3 bases and 2 bases, there was a span of 8 bases.

The genes are TRBV7-7 and TRBJ2-7, with 8 nucleotides matching TRBD2. Trimming cost V 1 base and J 3 bases; bases outside gene matches: 5. The CDR3 length is 15 residues. Germline V gene sequence: CDR1 SSHAT, CDR2 FNYEAQ (reference sequence). CDR3 bases: TGTGCCAGCAGCTTAGGTGCGGGACTAGACTACGAGCAGTACTTC. This codes for CASSLGAGLDYEQYF. The whole variable domain, filled in from reference TRBV7-7 and TRBJ2-7, reads GAGVSQSPRYKVTKRGQDVTLRCDPISSHATLYWYQQALGQGPEFLTYFNYEAQPDKSGLPSDRFSAERPEGSISTLTIQRTEQRDSAMYRCASSLGAGLDYEQYFGPGTRLTVT.

This clone is labeled medium-sized (0.01 to 0.1%). This chain connects TRBV28 to TRBJ1-2; TRBD1 agrees at 8 bases. J was trimmed by 3 bases and V by 6 bases; bases with no gene match: 3. The germline V gene encodes CDR1 MDHEN and CDR2 SYDVKM. The CDR3 length is 13 residues. CDR3 sequence reads: CASRPDRDYGYTF. As DNA, the CDR3 is TGTGCCAGCAGGCCGGACAGGGACTATGGCTACACCTTC.

V gene TRBV28 combines with J gene TRBJ1-3; D not resolved. V was pared by 3 bases and J by 0 bases, with 3 bases between. Germline values: CDR1 MDHEN, CDR2 SYDVKM. The CDR3 has 13 residues. This CDR3 is CASSLSSGNTIYF. As DNA, the CDR3 is TGTGCCAGCAGTTTGAGCTCTGGAAACACCATATATTTT.

This chain connects TRBV19 to TRBJ2-1; the match to TRBD2 covers 8 bases. The CDR3 contains 18 residues. Trimming at V came to 2 bases and at J to 9 bases, leaving 18 bases not matched to a gene. Germline V gene sequence: CDR1 LNHDA, CDR2 SQIVND (reference sequence). DNA of the CDR3: TGTGCCAGTAGTATAATCGGCGGAATCGGGAGGGCCGGTAGTGAGCAGTTCTTC. Protein sequence: CASSIIGGIGRAGSEQFF.

This clone was seen a handful of times. The chain couples TRBV5-1 to TRBJ2-3; 7 positions agree with TRBD1. The CDR3 runs 15 residues. Per the germline V gene, CDR1 is SGHRS and CDR2 is YFSETQ. J lost 6 bases, V lost 3 bases, and 10 bases had no gene match. CDR3 in amino acids: CASSSTQGHGDTQYF. The CDR3, as DNA: TGCGCCAGCAGCTCGACACAGGGGCATGGTGATACGCAGTATTTT.

The rearrangement links TRBV5-1 to TRBJ2-1, with D maybe TRBD1 (6 bases). Germline V gene lookup returns CDR1 SGHRS and CDR2 YFSETQ. There are 12 residues in the CDR3. Trimming stripped 7 bases from V and 15 bases from J, with 20 bases between. CDR3 residues: CASSPTSGVRFF. The CDR3 DNA sequence: TGCGCCAGCTCCCCGACGTCAGGGGTTCGGTTCTTC. Full variable domain (remainder filled in from reference TRBV5-1 and TRBJ2-1): KAGVTQTPRYLIKTRGQQVTLSCSPISGHRSVSWYQQTPGQGLQFLFEYFSETQRNKGNFPGRFSGRQFSNSRSEMNVSTLELGDSALYLCASSPTSGVRFFGPGTRLTVL.